This passage covers 26 T cell receptor beta chains from one sample sequenced in a study of blood T cells in healthy people across ages. For the second PCR, which ran for about 7 to 11 cycles, a sample-barcoded 5' primer and a J-beta primer mix were used. TCRdb reprocessed the 5' RACE reads via MiXCR and lists one record per CDR3 protein. The profile shows 630,000 or so distinct CDR3 sequences, approximately 30% of them singletons. The sample was blood. These receptors all come from a woman older than 75 in good health.

V usage is TRBV18 and J usage is TRBJ2-5, with D possibly matching TRBD2 (6 bases). V was clipped by 0 bases and J by 5 bases, with 13 bases between them. Germline V gene lookup returns CDR1 KGHSH and CDR2 LQKENI. CDR3 length: 15 residues. CDR3 in DNA: TGTGCCAGCTCACCACCGGGGACTCGGGGGGAGACCCAGTACTTC. Translated: CASSPPGTRGETQYF.

For this clonotype: Sequence at one end of the junction differs from germline and may be a read error. This chain uses TRBV7-2 with TRBJ2-1, with 11 nucleotides matching TRBD2. The CDR3 is 16 amino acids. Germline CDR1 and CDR2: SGHTA and FQGNSA. The CDR3 bases are TGTGCCAGCAGCTTGATAGCGGGGGGGCTCTACAATGAACAGTTCTTC. It codes for CASSLIAGGLYNEQFF.

This clonotype was counted ten times or more. CDR3 bases: TGTGCCAGCAGCCGGGGACAGAAAGAGACCCAGTACTTC. Translating gives CASSRGQKETQYF. This chain joins TRBV7-2 and TRBJ2-5, with TRBD1 matching 7 bases. CDR1 SGHTA and CDR2 FQGNSA come from the germline V gene. Trimming cost V 5 bases and J 3 bases; bases outside gene matches: 3. This CDR3 has 13 amino acids.

In this sample, this clonotype turned up many times. This chain connects TRBV29-1 to TRBJ2-1; D not resolved. CDR1 is SQVTM, CDR2 ANQGSEA, per germline. The V end lost 7 bases, the J end lost 0 bases, and 13 bases lay between the germline ends. This CDR3 contains 14 residues. The CDR3 DNA follows: TGCAGCGCTGTGGGTTTGATCTCCTACAATGAGCAGTTCTTC. This encodes CSAVGLISYNEQFF.

This clonotype has ten or more counts. The chain is built from TRBV12-3 or TRBV12-4 and TRBJ2-7; 8 bases match TRBD1. The CDR3 totals 14 residues. The V gene end was trimmed by 2 bases and the J gene end by 6 bases; junction bases not matched to a gene: 6. CDR3 sequence reads: CASSLQGATGEQYF. The CDR3 bases are TGTGCCAGCAGTTTACAGGGGGCGACTGGCGAGCAGTACTTC.

This clonotype was recorded at least ten times. V is TRBV7-9 and J is TRBJ2-7; 8 bases align to TRBD1. Trimming took 4 bases from V and 1 from J; bases not matched to a gene: 3. Germline CDR1 and CDR2: SEHNR and FQNEAQ (reference sequence). The CDR3 is 14 residues long. Here the CDR3 DNA reads TGTGCCAGCAGCTATCGACAGGGGTCCTACGAGCAGTACTTC. Protein sequence: CASSYRQGSYEQYF.

The V and J genes are TRBV20-1 and TRBJ2-7; 8 bases map to TRBD2. The last part of the DNA fits TRBJ2-5 better; the J call may be wrong. The CDR3 runs 16 residues. Germline V gene sequence: CDR1 DFQATT, CDR2 SNEGSKA (reference sequence). The CDR3 region is CSFNKRRGALGETQYF. As DNA, the CDR3 is TGCAGTTTCAATAAGAGGCGGGGGGCCTTGGGTGAGACCCAGTACTTC.

This clonotype showed up just a few times. The chain carries TRBV9 and TRBJ2-1; D may be TRBD1 (6 bases). The CDR3 totals 13 residues. Per the germline V gene, CDR1 is SGDLS and CDR2 is YYNGEE. Trimming left V 3 bases short and J 13 bases short, with 17 bases between. The CDR3 loop is CASSGTGTETQFF. In DNA, the CDR3 is TGTGCCAGCAGCGGTACAGGGACGGAGACCCAGTTCTTC. Full variable domain (remainder filled in from reference TRBV9 and TRBJ2-1): DSGVTQTPKHLITATGQRVTLRCSPRSGDLSVYWYQQSLDQGLQFLIQYYNGEERAKGNILERFSAQQFPDLHSELNLSSLELGDSALYFCASSGTGTETQFFGPGTRLTVL.

This clonotype was detected ten times or more. V gene TRBV20-1 combines with J gene TRBJ1-5; D unclear. This CDR3 has 16 residues. The germline V gene encodes CDR1 DFQATT and CDR2 SNEGSKA (reference sequence). V was shortened by 1 base and J by 2 bases, with 15 bases between the two germline ends. CDR3 DNA sequence: TGCAGTGCTAGAGCCCAAACCCGATCTGGCAATCAGCCCCAGCATTTT. Translated, it gives CSARAQTRSGNQPQHF.

On this clonotype itself: A much larger clone differs by one base, so this may be a read error. This rearrangement joins TRBV3-1 to TRBJ2-3, with 13 bases identical to TRBD2. V lost 1 base to trimming and J lost 6 bases; unmatched junction nucleotides: 7. Germline values: CDR1 LGHDT, CDR2 YNNKEL (reference sequence). The CDR3 runs to 17 residues. CDR3 protein: CASSQGVRTSGGDTQYF. DNA for the CDR3: TGTGCCAGCAGCCAAGGTGTAAGGACTAGCGGGGGTGATACGCAGTATTTT.

The J gene is TRBJ2-5, the V gene TRBV5-1, with D perhaps TRBD1 (5 bases). CDR1 and CDR2 from the germline V gene are SGHRS and YFSETQ. The CDR3 loop spans 18 amino acids. Trimming removed 2 bases from V and 0 bases from J, with 20 bases in between. This CDR3 reads CASSFSSLRTYYQETQYF. The CDR3 DNA sequence: TGCGCCAGCAGCTTCTCGAGCTTGCGGACATACTACCAAGAGACCCAGTACTTC.

This clonotype came up once. Here the CDR3 reads CASSFQGGGSNQPQHF. CDR3 coding DNA: TGTGCCAGCAGCTTCCAGGGCGGGGGTAGCAATCAGCCCCAGCATTTT. The chain couples TRBV7-2 to TRBJ1-5, with a tentative D call TRBD1 (5 bases). The germline gives CDR1 SGHTA, CDR2 FQGNSA. The V gene lost 3 bases and the J gene lost 0 bases, with 12 bases spanning the gap. The CDR3 length is 16 residues.

The rearrangement links TRBV9 to TRBJ1-1, with 7 positions matching TRBD1. Germline loops: CDR1 SGDLS, CDR2 YYNGEE. The ends lost 3 bases at V and 0 bases at J; junction bases unmatched: 11. The CDR3 extends over 17 amino acids. The CDR3 loop is CASSEPRDRYMNTEAFF. CDR3 sequence (DNA): TGTGCCAGCAGCGAGCCCCGGGACAGATATATGAACACTGAAGCTTTCTTT.

This clonotype appeared many times. The V call is TRBV7-2, the J call TRBJ2-7; TRBD2 matches 11 bases. The CDR3 length is 19 residues. V trimming: 2 bases; J trimming: 1 base; junction bases outside the gene matches: 13. CDR1 and CDR2 (germline): SGHTA, FQGNSA. The CDR3 sequence is CASSLRTGTSGGRSYEQYF. In nucleotides, the CDR3 is TGTGCCAGCAGCTTAAGGACAGGTACTAGCGGGGGCCGTTCCTACGAGCAGTACTTC.

This clonotype was detected ten times or more. This rearrangement joins TRBV7-8 to TRBJ1-4, with TRBD1 matching 7 bases. V shed 5 bases, J shed 3 bases, and the junction held 6 bases outside the gene matches. Germline CDR1 and CDR2: SGHVS and FQNEAQ. The CDR3 contains 15 residues. The CDR3 coding sequence is TGTGCCAGCAGCGCAGCAGGGGGGGCTAATGAAAAACTGTTTTTT. Translating gives CASSAAGGANEKLFF.

This clonotype appeared many times. The chain employs TRBV29-1 and TRBJ1-2; TRBD1 is a possible D gene (5 bases). The CDR3 is made up of 13 amino acids. Germline loops: CDR1 SQVTM, CDR2 ANQGSEA. With 4 bases removed from V and 3 bases from J, the gap between germline ends came to 12 bases. CDR3 coding DNA: TGCAGCGTTGCTAACGGGACTTACTATGGCTACACCTTC. Translation gives CSVANGTYYGYTF.

This clonotype has ten or more counts. The CDR3: CSARDASFGGVSPLHF. In nucleotides, the CDR3 is TGCAGTGCTAGAGATGCCTCCTTTGGCGGAGTTTCACCCCTCCACTTT. The chain links TRBV20-1 to TRBJ1-6; D is uncertain. Between the trimmed V and J ends, which lost 0 bases and 9 bases, there was a span of 18 bases. The CDR3 length is 16 residues. Germline lookup yields CDR1 DFQATT and CDR2 SNEGSKA (reference sequence).

This chain uses TRBV11-2 with TRBJ2-5; D unresolved. The germline V gene encodes CDR1 SGHAT and CDR2 FQNNGV. V lost 2 bases and J 11 bases, leaving 24 bases between the germline ends. This CDR3 region has 16 residues. The CDR3 loop reads CASSLRQQSASNEQYF. The DNA of the CDR3 is TGTGCCAGCAGCTTAAGGCAGCAGTCGGCGAGCAATGAGCAGTACTTC.

This clonotype has a count of ten or more. In DNA form, the CDR3 reads TGTGCCAGCTCACCGGGACTAACTTCCTACGAGCAGTACTTC. This sequence encodes CASSPGLTSYEQYF. This sequence joins TRBV18 and TRBJ2-5, with 7 bases that match TRBD2. TRBJ2-7 matches the DNA end more closely, so the J call is doubtful. This CDR3 is built from 14 residues. Germline CDR1 and CDR2: KGHSH and LQKENI.

This clonotype was detected ten times or more. The gene calls are TRBV7-2 and TRBJ1-2; D gene uncertain. The CDR3 contains 12 residues. Germline CDR1 reads SGHTA; CDR2 reads FQGNSA. V was pared by 1 base and J by 6 bases, with 6 bases between. CDR3 bases: TGTGCCAGCAGCTTAGATCTGAATGGCTACACCTTC. Protein sequence: CASSLDLNGYTF.

This clonotype was observed many times. This sequence joins TRBV6-1 and TRBJ2-7; a weak D match, TRBD1 (6 bases). This CDR3 contains 18 residues. Germline CDR1 MNHNS, CDR2 SASEGT. Deletions cut 8 bases from V and 1 base from J, with 27 bases between. CDR3 residues: CASDSPPGQGLLSYEQYF. The CDR3 nucleotides are TGTGCCAGCGACTCCCCCCCGGGGCAGGGGTTATTATCCTACGAGCAGTACTTC.

The chain carries TRBV20-1 and TRBJ1-4, with TRBD1 matching over 8 bases. Trimming cost V 2 bases and J 5 bases; bases outside gene matches: 7. Germline V gene data show CDR1 as DFQATT and CDR2 as SNEGSKA (reference sequence). The length of the CDR3 is 15 residues. For the CDR3, the DNA is TGCAGTGCTAGATCGGGACAGGAGGGGAATGAAAAACTGTTTTTT. Its protein product is CSARSGQEGNEKLFF.

This clonotype showed up many times. V is TRBV5-1 and J is TRBJ2-7; D is ambiguous. The germline V gene has CDR1 SGHRS and CDR2 YFSETQ. V shed 4 bases and J shed 2 bases, with 13 bases lying between them. The CDR3 has 14 amino acids. The chain's CDR3 is CASSVDTTTYEQYF. Written as DNA, the CDR3 is TGCGCCAGCAGCGTTGACACCACGACCTACGAGCAGTACTTC.

As to this clonotype: This could be a read error, since a much larger clone is one nucleotide away. The chain recombines TRBV6-2 or TRBV6-3 with TRBJ1-5; 8 nucleotides line up with TRBD1. Germline V gene sequence: CDR1 MNHEY, CDR2 SVGEGT. This CDR3 is built from 15 residues. V gave up 5 bases and J gave up 7 bases; unmatched junction bases: 10. The CDR3 region has the DNA TGTGCCAGCAGTGCGACAGGGGTCGGGAGCCAGCCCCAGCATTTT. This codes for CASSATGVGSQPQHF.

This clonotype was picked up many times. The chain has TRBV7-2 and TRBJ2-1; perhaps D is TRBD1 or TRBD2 (5 bases each). Germline CDR1 SGHTA, CDR2 FQGNSA. Trimming removed 2 bases from V and 5 bases from J, with 10 bases in between. The CDR3 loop spans 14 amino acids. The CDR3 loop is CASSLQGVNNEQFF. In nucleotides, the CDR3 is TGTGCCAGCAGCTTACAGGGAGTCAACAATGAGCAGTTCTTC.

This clonotype has a count of ten or more. This sequence joins TRBV6-2 or TRBV6-3 and TRBJ2-1; perhaps TRBD2 as D (7 bases). The V and J ends lost 7 bases and 7 bases respectively, with 17 bases between them. This CDR3 comprises 14 residues. CDR1 is MNHEY and CDR2 is SVGEGT in the germline V gene. The CDR3 sequence: CASNLGGGHNEQFF. The DNA of the CDR3 is TGTGCCAGCAATTTAGGGGGGGGGCATAATGAGCAGTTCTTC.